The entry that follows covers one T cell receptor (beta chain) sequence. Its antigen is still unknown. Generation of TCR beta cDNA was performed by 5'RACE template switching incorporating UMIs. TCRdb reanalyzed the 5' RACE reads, giving one entry per CDR3 protein sequence and no DNA. Its table lists 500,000 to 600,000 distinct CDR3 sequences. The data originate from a study of T cells expressing NK-cell markers. Study-level information: It was sorted CD3+CD56+NKG2C+, CD3+CD56+NKG2C- and CD3+CD56-NKG2C+ T cells that supplied the TCR beta repertoires.

Findings of the study overall: Dominant NKG2C+ clonotype frequencies of about 1.0-8% of CD8+ T cells were measured in about six donors. These clonotypes also led the CD3+CD56-NKG2C+ fraction in a few donors.

The receptor comes from a man aged 18 to 29 in good health. Material: blood T cells: a sorted CD56 or NKG2C T cell subset, CD4+ or CD8+ T cells, or bulk PBMC T cells (not recorded which).

The CDR3 here is CASSTRSGTGVETQYF. The chain uses TRBV28 and TRBJ2-5; TCRdb outputs TRBD1, but without DNA this stays unchecked. The CDR3 contains 16 residues. Germline lookup yields CDR1 MDHEN and CDR2 SYDVKM. The complete variable domain, with remaining parts taken from reference TRBV28 and TRBJ2-5, reads DVKVTQSSRYLVKRTGEKVFLECVQDMDHENMFWYRQDPGLGLRLIYFSYDVKMKEKGDIPEGYSVSREKKERFSLILESASTNQTSMYLCASSTRSGTGVETQYFGPGTRLLVL.